These 8 T cell receptor beta chains originate from one sample sequenced in a study of blood T cell repertoires in COVID-19. The data were produced by immunoSEQ multiplex PCR, yet TCRdb's version contains in-frame clones alone and is incomplete. The sample yields fewer than 250,000 clones, approximately 90% seen once. Sequencing was performed on peripheral blood. These receptors all come from a young man with acute or convalescent COVID-19.

The gene calls are TRBV7-8 and TRBJ2-3; possible D gene TRBD1, 6 bases. The CDR3 extends over 16 amino acids. Trimming stripped 4 bases from V and 0 bases from J, with 14 bases between. Per the germline V gene, CDR1 is SGHVS and CDR2 is FQNEAQ. The CDR3 nucleotides read TGTGCCAGCAGCTCGACCGGACAGCCAAGCACAGATACGCAGTATTTT. Translation: CASSSTGQPSTDTQYF.

This clone appeared once. The CDR3 reads CASTTGEIYNYGYTF. CDR3 sequence (DNA): TGTGCCTCAACGACAGGGGAAATTTATAACTATGGCTACACCTTC. The chain joins TRBV30 to TRBJ1-2, with TRBD1 matching 8 bases. CDR3 size: 15 residues. Germline V gives CDR1 GTSNPN, CDR2 SVGIG (reference sequence). The V and J ends lost 7 bases and 1 base, in that order; junction bases with no gene match: 11. Using reference TRBV30 and TRBJ1-2 for the parts outside the CDR3, the full variable domain is SQTIHQWPATLVQPVGSPLSLECTVEGTSNPNLYWYRQAAGRGLQLLFYSVGIGQISSEVPQNLSASRPQDRQFILSSKKLLLSDSGFYLCASTTGEIYNYGYTFGSGTRLTVV.

The genes are TRBV28 and TRBJ2-2, with no clear D. Germline CDR1 MDHEN, CDR2 SYDVKM. The CDR3 totals 13 residues. Trimming shortened V by 8 bases and J by 7 bases, and 14 bases separated the two germline ends. CDR3: CASYRVGFGELFF. DNA for the CDR3: TGTGCCAGCTACCGGGTCGGGTTCGGGGAGCTGTTTTTT.

V is TRBV5-4 and J is TRBJ2-7; a weak D match, TRBD1 (6 bases). Germline V gene data show CDR1 as SGHNT and CDR2 as YYREEE (reference sequence). The CDR3 is 13 amino acids. The V gene lost 4 bases and the J gene lost 1 base, with 9 bases spanning the gap. The DNA of the CDR3 is TGTGCCAGCAGCGCAGGACAGTCCTACGAGCAGTACTTC. This encodes CASSAGQSYEQYF.

This sequence joins TRBV30 and TRBJ2-7; 10 nucleotides agree with TRBD1. The CDR3 totals 16 residues. The germline CDR1 and CDR2 sequences are GTSNPN and SVGIG (reference sequence). V was pared by 2 bases and J by 6 bases, with 13 bases of the junction left unmatched. The CDR3 DNA follows: TGTGCCTGGAGTAACCCCCGGGACAGGGGAAATCTCGAGCAGTACTTC. The encoded protein is CAWSNPRDRGNLEQYF.

CDR3: CASSSSLAATGELFF. Written as DNA, the CDR3 is TGTGCCAGCAGCTCTTCACTAGCGGCCACCGGGGAGCTGTTTTTT. The chain is built from TRBV7-3 and TRBJ2-2, with 8 nucleotides matching TRBD2. The CDR3 contains 15 residues. Trimming removed 4 bases from V and 4 bases from J; junction bases left unmatched: 5. The V gene's germline CDR1 is SGHTA and CDR2 FQGTGA.

The chain links TRBV6-9 to TRBJ1-5, with D possibly matching TRBD1 (6 bases). Trimming stripped 5 bases from V and 3 bases from J, with 17 bases between. This CDR3 comprises 16 residues. In germline, CDR1 is MNHGY, CDR2 SVAAGI. CDR3 sequence reads: CASSIGAGVNNQPQHF. DNA for the CDR3: TGTGCCAGCAGTATTGGGGCAGGGGTCAACAATCAGCCCCAGCATTTT.

The chain is built from TRBV5-1 and TRBJ1-4; 11 positions match TRBD1. V lost 3 bases, J lost 4 bases, and 5 bases stayed unmatched. Germline CDR1 reads SGHRS; CDR2 reads YFSETQ. The CDR3 spans 16 residues. For the CDR3, the DNA is TGCGCCAGCAGCTCGGGACAGGGGGTGATTAATGAAAAACTGTTTTTT. Residues: CASSSGQGVINEKLFF.